The rows below give T cell receptor beta chains drawn from one sample of a study of T cell responses to AZD1222 COVID-19 vaccine. Sequencing was performed with immunoSEQ multiplex PCR; in TCRdb, only in-frame clones are kept and a portion is missing. The table records around 150,000 clones, about 90% of them present only once. Sequences were derived from peripheral blood, sampled on day 0 of AZD1222 vaccination. Receptor source: an adult in good health. Each CDR3 is given with its conserved first and last residue. The D gene is left open where the match is weak. Not every row has a clone size; where given, it reads once, few, many or a size class.

abundance: -
v_gene: TRBV7-9
j_gene: TRBJ2-2
d_gene: TRBD1
CDR3nt: TGTGCCAGCAGCGTAGGGGGCGCGGACACCGGGGAGCTGTTTTTT
CDR3aa: CASSVGGADTGELFF

abundance: -
v_gene: TRBV25-1
j_gene: TRBJ1-4
d_gene: TRBD1
CDR3nt: TGTGCCAGCAGTGTGGGACAGGGAAATGAAAAACTGTTTTTT
CDR3aa: CASSVGQGNEKLFF

abundance: -
v_gene: TRBV7-8
j_gene: TRBJ1-1
d_gene: TRBD1
CDR3nt: TGTGCCAGCAGCCAAAGACAGGGGGAAGGAGACACTGAAGCTTTCTTT
CDR3aa: CASSQRQGEGDTEAFF

abundance: -
v_gene: TRBV27
j_gene: TRBJ1-5
d_gene: TRBD1
CDR3nt: TGTGCCAGCAGTCCCCTAACAGGGGGCGGCAATCAGCCCCAGCATTTT
CDR3aa: CASSPLTGGGNQPQHF

abundance: few
v_gene: TRBV28
j_gene: TRBJ1-2
d_gene: TRBD1
CDR3nt: TGTGCCAGCAGTTCTGGATTGACAGGGGGCGGGTATGGCTACACCTTC
CDR3aa: CASSSGLTGGGYGYTF

abundance: -
v_gene: TRBV6-5
j_gene: TRBJ1-1
d_gene: -
CDR3nt: TGTGCCAGCAGTTACTCGATAATATCTTCGGGCGCTGAAGCTTTCTTT
CDR3aa: CASSYSIISSGAEAFF

abundance: once
v_gene: TRBV28
j_gene: TRBJ1-2
d_gene: -
CDR3nt: TGTGCCACCTTGGATAGAACTAACTATGGCTACACCTTC
CDR3aa: CATLDRTNYGYTF

abundance: few
v_gene: TRBV7-8
j_gene: TRBJ1-6
d_gene: TRBD1
CDR3nt: TGTGCCAGCAGCTTTTGGGAGGGGGCAGATTCACCCCTCCACTTT
CDR3aa: CASSFWEGADSPLHF

abundance: -
v_gene: TRBV10-2
j_gene: TRBJ1-3
d_gene: -
CDR3nt: TGCGCCAGCAGTGAGTCGAGGGGGTACGCCATATATTTT
CDR3aa: CASSESRGYAIYF

abundance: -
v_gene: TRBV27
j_gene: TRBJ2-7
d_gene: -
CDR3nt: TGTGCCAGCAGTTCTCTCCCCTACGAGCAGTACTTC
CDR3aa: CASSSLPYEQYF

abundance: -
v_gene: TRBV11-2
j_gene: TRBJ2-1
d_gene: -
CDR3nt: TGTGCCAGCAGCTTATTCGCCTCGCACAATGAGCAGTTCTTC
CDR3aa: CASSLFASHNEQFF

abundance: -
v_gene: TRBV18
j_gene: TRBJ2-7
d_gene: -
CDR3nt: TGTGCCAGCTCGCGGGGACTCTCCTTGAGGTGGGACGAGCAGTACTTC
CDR3aa: CASSRGLSLRWDEQYF

abundance: -
v_gene: TRBV7-2
j_gene: TRBJ1-5
d_gene: -
CDR3nt: TGTGCCAGCAGCTTCTATAGCAATCAGCCCCAGCATTTT
CDR3aa: CASSFYSNQPQHF

abundance: -
v_gene: TRBV6-5
j_gene: TRBJ2-1
d_gene: TRBD1
CDR3nt: TGTGCCAGCAGTTACGTCGGGACAGACTACAATGAGCAGTTCTTC
CDR3aa: CASSYVGTDYNEQFF

abundance: -
v_gene: TRBV28
j_gene: TRBJ2-3
d_gene: TRBD2
CDR3nt: TGTGCCAGCAGGAAAGGGGGTAGCGGGAGAACGCAGTATTTT
CDR3aa: CASRKGGSGRTQYF

abundance: -
v_gene: TRBV6-5
j_gene: TRBJ2-2
d_gene: -
CDR3nt: TGTGCCACCCGGATGGGCGGGATAGCCGGGGAGCTGTTTTTT
CDR3aa: CATRMGGIAGELFF

abundance: -
v_gene: TRBV3-1/TRBV3-2
j_gene: TRBJ1-5
d_gene: -
CDR3nt: TGTGCCAGCAGCCAAGATCTAGGGCCCCAGCATTTT
CDR3aa: CASSQDLGPQHF

abundance: -
v_gene: TRBV10-3
j_gene: TRBJ2-5
d_gene: -
CDR3nt: TGTGCCATCAGTGAACCCCGCCTCGGCCGAGCCCGACAAGAGACCCAGTACTTC
CDR3aa: CAISEPRLGRARQETQYF